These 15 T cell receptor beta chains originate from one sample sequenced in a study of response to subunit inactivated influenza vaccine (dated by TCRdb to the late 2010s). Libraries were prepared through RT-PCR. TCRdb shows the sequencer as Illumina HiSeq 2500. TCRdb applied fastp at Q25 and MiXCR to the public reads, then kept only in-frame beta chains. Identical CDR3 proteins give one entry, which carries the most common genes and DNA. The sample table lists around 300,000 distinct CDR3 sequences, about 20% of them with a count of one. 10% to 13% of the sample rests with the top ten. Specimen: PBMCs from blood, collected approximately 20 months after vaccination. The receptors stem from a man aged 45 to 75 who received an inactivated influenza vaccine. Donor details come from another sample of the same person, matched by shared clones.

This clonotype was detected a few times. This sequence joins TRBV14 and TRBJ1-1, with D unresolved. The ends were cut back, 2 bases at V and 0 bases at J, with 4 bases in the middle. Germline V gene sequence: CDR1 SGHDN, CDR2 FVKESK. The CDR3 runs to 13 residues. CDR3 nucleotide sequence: TGTGCCAGCAGCCAAAATTTGAACACTGAAGCTTTCTTT. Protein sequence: CASSQNLNTEAFF.

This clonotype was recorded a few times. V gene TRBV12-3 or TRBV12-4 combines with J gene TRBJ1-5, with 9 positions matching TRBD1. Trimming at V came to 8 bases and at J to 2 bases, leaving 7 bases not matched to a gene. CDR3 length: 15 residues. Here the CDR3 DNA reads TGTGCCAGCGGGGCTACAGGGGGCGGCAATCAGCCCCAGCATTTT. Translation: CASGATGGGNQPQHF.

The CDR3 bases are TGTGCCAGCAGCCAAGAATCCTACCGGACAGGGGGTTCGCAGCCCCAGCATTTT. As protein: CASSQESYRTGGSQPQHF. The V gene is TRBV4-2, the J gene TRBJ1-5; 10 bases are a match to TRBD1. Germline V CDR1 and CDR2: LGHNA, YNFKEQ. Trimming cost V 0 bases and J 7 bases; bases outside gene matches: 12. The CDR3 runs to 18 residues.

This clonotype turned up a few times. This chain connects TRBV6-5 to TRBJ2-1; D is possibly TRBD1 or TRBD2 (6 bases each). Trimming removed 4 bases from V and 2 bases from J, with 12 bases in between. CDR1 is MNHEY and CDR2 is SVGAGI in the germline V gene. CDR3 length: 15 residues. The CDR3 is CASSSGAATYNEQFF. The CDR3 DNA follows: TGTGCCAGCAGTTCGGGGGCCGCGACCTACAATGAGCAGTTCTTC.

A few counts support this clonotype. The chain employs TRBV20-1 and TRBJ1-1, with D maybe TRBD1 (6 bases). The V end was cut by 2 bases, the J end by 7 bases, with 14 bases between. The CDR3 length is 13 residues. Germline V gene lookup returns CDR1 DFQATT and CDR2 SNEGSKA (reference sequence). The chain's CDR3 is CSARRQVGSEAFF. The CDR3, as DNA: TGCAGTGCTAGAAGACAGGTGGGGAGTGAAGCTTTCTTT.

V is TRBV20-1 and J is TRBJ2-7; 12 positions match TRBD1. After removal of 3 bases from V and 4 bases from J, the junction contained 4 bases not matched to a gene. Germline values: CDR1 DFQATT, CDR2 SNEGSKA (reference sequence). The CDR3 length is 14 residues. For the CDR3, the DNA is TGCAGTGCTAGGGGGACAGGGGGCGGTTACGAGCAGTACTTC. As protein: CSARGTGGGYEQYF.

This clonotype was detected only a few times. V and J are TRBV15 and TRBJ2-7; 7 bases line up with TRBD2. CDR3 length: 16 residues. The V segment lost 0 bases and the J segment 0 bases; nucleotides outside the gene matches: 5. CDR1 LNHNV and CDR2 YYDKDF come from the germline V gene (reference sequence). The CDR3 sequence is CATSRDRAGISYEQYF. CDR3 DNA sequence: TGTGCCACCAGCAGAGACCGAGCGGGGATCTCCTACGAGCAGTACTTC.

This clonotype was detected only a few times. CDR3 nucleotide sequence: TGCAGTGCTCTAGCGGTTTTGGGCGAGAACACTGAAGCTTTCTTT. It encodes CSALAVLGENTEAFF. The rearrangement joins TRBV20-1 to TRBJ1-1; D not resolved. The CDR3 runs 15 residues. V was clipped by 5 bases and J by 1 base, with 17 bases between them. Germline CDR1 reads DFQATT; CDR2 reads SNEGSKA (reference sequence).

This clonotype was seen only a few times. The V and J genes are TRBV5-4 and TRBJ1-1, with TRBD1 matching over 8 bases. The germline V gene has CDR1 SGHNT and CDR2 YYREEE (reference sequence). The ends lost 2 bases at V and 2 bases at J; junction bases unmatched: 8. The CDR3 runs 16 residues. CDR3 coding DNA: TGTGCCAGCAGCTTTCGGGACAGGAGAATAAACACTGAAGCTTTCTTT. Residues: CASSFRDRRINTEAFF.

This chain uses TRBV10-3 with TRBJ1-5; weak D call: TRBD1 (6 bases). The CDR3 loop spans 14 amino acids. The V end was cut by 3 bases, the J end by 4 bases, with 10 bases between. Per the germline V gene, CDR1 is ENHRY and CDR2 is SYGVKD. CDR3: CAISEQGLNQPQHF. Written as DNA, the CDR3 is TGTGCCATCAGTGAACAGGGTCTAAATCAGCCCCAGCATTTT.

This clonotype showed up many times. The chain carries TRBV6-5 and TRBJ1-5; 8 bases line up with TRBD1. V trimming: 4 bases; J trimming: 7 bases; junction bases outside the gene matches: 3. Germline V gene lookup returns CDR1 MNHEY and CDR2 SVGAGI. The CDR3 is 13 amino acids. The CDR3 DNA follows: TGTGCCAGCAGTTCACAGGGGGGCCAGCCCCAGCATTTT. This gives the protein CASSSQGGQPQHF.

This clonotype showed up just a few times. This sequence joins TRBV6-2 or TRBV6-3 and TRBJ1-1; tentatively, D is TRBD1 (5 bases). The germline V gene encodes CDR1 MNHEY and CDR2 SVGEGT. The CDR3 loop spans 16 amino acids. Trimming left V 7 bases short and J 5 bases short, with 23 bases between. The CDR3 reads CASIRFPPGRRTEAFF. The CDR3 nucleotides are TGTGCCAGCATTCGGTTTCCCCCGGGACGTAGGACTGAAGCTTTCTTT.

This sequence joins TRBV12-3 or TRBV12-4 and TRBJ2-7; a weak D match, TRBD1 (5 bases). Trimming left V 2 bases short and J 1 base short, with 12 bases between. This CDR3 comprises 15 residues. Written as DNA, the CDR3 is TGTGCCAGCAGTTTATGGACACTCGAGTCCTACGAGCAGTACTTC. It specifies CASSLWTLESYEQYF.

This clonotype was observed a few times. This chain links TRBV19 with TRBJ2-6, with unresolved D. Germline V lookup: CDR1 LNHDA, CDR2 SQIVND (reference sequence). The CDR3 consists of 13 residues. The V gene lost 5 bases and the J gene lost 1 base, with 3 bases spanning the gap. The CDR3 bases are TGTGCCAGTAGTGTTTCTGGGGCCAACGTCCTGACTTTC. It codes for CASSVSGANVLTF.

CDR3 sequence reads: CASSPGQGSGKLFF. CDR3 nucleotide sequence: TGTGCCAGCAGCCCAGGACAGGGGAGTGGAAAACTGTTTTTT. V usage is TRBV7-6 and J usage is TRBJ1-4; TRBD1 aligns across 9 bases. V shed 5 bases, J shed 10 bases, and the junction held 8 bases outside the gene matches. The CDR3 has 14 amino acids. Germline CDR1 SGHVS, CDR2 FNYEAQ. The whole variable domain, remainder taken from reference TRBV7-6 and TRBJ1-4, is GAGVSQSPRYKVTKRGQDVALRCDPISGHVSLYWYRQALGQGPEFLTYFNYEAQQDKSGLPNDRFSAERPEGSISTLTIQRTEQRDSAMYRCASSPGQGSGKLFFGSGTQLSVL.